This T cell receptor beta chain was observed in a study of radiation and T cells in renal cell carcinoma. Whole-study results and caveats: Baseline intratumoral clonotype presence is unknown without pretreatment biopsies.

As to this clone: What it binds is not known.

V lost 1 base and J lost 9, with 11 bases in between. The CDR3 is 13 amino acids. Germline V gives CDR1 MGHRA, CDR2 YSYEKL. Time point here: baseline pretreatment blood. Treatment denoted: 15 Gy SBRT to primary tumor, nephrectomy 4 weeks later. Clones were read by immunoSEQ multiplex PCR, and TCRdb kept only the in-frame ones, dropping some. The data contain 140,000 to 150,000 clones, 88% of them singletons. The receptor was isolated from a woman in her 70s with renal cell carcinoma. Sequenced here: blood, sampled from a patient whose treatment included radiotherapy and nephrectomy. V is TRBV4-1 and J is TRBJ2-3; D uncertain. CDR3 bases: TGCGCCAGCAGCCAAGTTCTGCTCTTGACGCAGTATTTT. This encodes CASSQVLLLTQYF.